This T cell receptor beta chain was sequenced for a study of neurological immune-mediated disorders. Germline assignment: CDR1 SGHRS and CDR2 YFSETQ. The CDR3 is 15 residues long. Unmatched junction bases numbered 7, after V lost 4 bases and J lost 7 bases. This clonotype was seen many times. TCRdb reprocessed the 5' RACE reads with MiXCR, giving one entry per CDR3 protein. Among 50,000 to 65,000 distinct CDR3 sequences listed, approximately 3.9% were seen once. The chain joins TRBV5-1 to TRBJ2-1; 11 bases align to TRBD2. The sample was PBMCs. This sequence originates from a young man with multiple sclerosis. CDR3 nucleotide sequence: TGCGCCAGCAGCCGGCTAGCGGGAGGACTTAATGAGCAGTTCTTC. Amino acids: CASSRLAGGLNEQFF.